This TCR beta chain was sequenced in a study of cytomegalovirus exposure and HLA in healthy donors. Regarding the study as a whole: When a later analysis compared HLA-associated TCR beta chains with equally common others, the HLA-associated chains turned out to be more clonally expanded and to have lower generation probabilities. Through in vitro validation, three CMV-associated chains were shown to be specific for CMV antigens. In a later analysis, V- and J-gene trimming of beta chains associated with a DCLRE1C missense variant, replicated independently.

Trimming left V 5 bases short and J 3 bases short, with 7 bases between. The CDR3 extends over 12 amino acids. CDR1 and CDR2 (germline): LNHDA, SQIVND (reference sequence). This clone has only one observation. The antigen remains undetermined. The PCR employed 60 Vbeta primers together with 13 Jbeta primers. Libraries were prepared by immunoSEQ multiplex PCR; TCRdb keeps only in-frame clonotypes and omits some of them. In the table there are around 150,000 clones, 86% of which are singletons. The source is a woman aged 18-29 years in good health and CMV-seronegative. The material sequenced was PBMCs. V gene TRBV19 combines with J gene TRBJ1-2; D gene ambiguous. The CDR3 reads CASSLGDYGYTF. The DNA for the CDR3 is TGTGCCAGTAGTTTGGGAGACTATGGCTACACCTTC.